The present T cell receptor beta chain was sequenced within a study of blood T cell repertoires in COVID-19 (TCRdb year 2020). About the investigation overall: The collaborator samples originated in the United States, Italy and Spain and spanned the acute and convalescent phases of COVID-19. The prospective study material was composed of cDNA or gDNA derived from T cells, B-cell-depleted T cells, or PBMCs. Deeply sampled blood TCRbeta repertoires from subjects exposed to, actively infected with, or recovered from COVID-19 were included in the dataset. A freely available public database, intended as a resource for researchers studying the immune response to SARS-CoV-2, is where the repertoires were released. The samples were drawn from two sources: the first 160 participants of the ongoing ImmuneRACE study, and 1,254 subjects contributed by 6 global collaborators. Sample metadata almost always included a de-identified subject ID, COVID-19 status, age in years and sex. Where HLA class I and class II types were available, the types were taken from metadata supplied by the sample provider, not from assay-based typing.

According to the germline V gene, CDR1 reads KGHDR and CDR2 reads SFDVKD. Germline trimming: 0 bases from V, 11 bases from J; junction bases outside gene matches: 8. The CDR3 contains 15 residues, cysteine and phenylalanine counted. Only CDR3 DNA is held: 45 bases, read in frame from base 1. Beyond this particular receptor, the publication reports: Clinical and demographic metadata were provided uncurated, with the amount varying by source and participant.

Remarks on this clone: Which antigen it targets is not known. Per-base quality was not reported, and no clone a single base away is much larger than it.

TCRbeta CDR3 regions were amplified from genomic DNA using the immunoSEQ Assay, a bias-controlled multiplex PCR. The study's own analysis went as follows. The number of nucleated cells in each sample was estimated from the amplification of reference gene primers within the assay. Sequence reads were collapsed and filtered to measure the absolute abundance of every unique TCRbeta CDR3 rearrangement. For each sample, productive Simpson clonality was calculated by taking the square root of Simpson's diversity index across productive rearrangements. TCRdb carries this immuneACCESS record with in-frame sequences only. Its versions omit some clonotypes, under half of them owing to an unresolved V gene in the studies checked, with the rest unexplained. V, J and clone size are taken as reported in that table, and D and trimming were inferred from the DNA itself. This sample is represented by approximately 280,000 clones; approximately 78% of them were singletons. The top ten clonotypes cover over 4% of the sample.

Enrolling through a virtual design, the prospective study's participants ranged in age from roughly 18 to 90 years and lived across around 25 United States geographic areas. Cohort assignment in the prospective study relied on participant-reported clinical history from a screening survey and a study questionnaire. Exposed participants had been in contact with someone with a PCR-confirmed or clinician-diagnosed COVID-19 case within 2 weeks of study entry. In the prospective study, whole blood, serum and a nasopharyngeal or oropharyngeal swab were collected from each participant by mobile phlebotomists. Over an approximately 2-month period, participants in the prospective study had the option of providing additional blood draws and questionnaires. Blood samples from the prospective study were shipped frozen or at room temperature prior to DNA extraction.

The sequence came from a man aged 35 to 55 who had been exposed to COVID-19. Recombination connected TRBV24-1 to TRBJ2-7; TRBD2 agrees with 11 junctional bases. Sequenced input: PBMCs or T cells enriched from blood (not recorded which). The nucleotide sequence is TGTGCCACCAGTGATTTGACTAGCGGGAGCCTAATTGAGTACTTC. It codes for CATSDLTSGSLIEYF.